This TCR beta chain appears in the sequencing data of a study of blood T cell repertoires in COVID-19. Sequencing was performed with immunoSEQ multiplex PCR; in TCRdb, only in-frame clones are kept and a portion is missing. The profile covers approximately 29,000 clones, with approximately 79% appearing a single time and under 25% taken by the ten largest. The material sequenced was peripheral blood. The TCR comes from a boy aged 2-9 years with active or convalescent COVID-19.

CDR3 amino acids: CAWSRGGVSNYGYTF. The CDR3 nucleotides read TGTGCCTGGAGCCGGGGGGGGGTAAGCAACTATGGCTACACCTTC. The chain joins TRBV30 to TRBJ1-2, with D possibly being TRBD1 (5 bases). CDR1 GTSNPN and CDR2 SVGIG come from the germline V gene (reference sequence). The CDR3 runs 15 residues. The V end lost 3 bases, the J end lost 2 bases, and 16 bases lay between the germline ends.